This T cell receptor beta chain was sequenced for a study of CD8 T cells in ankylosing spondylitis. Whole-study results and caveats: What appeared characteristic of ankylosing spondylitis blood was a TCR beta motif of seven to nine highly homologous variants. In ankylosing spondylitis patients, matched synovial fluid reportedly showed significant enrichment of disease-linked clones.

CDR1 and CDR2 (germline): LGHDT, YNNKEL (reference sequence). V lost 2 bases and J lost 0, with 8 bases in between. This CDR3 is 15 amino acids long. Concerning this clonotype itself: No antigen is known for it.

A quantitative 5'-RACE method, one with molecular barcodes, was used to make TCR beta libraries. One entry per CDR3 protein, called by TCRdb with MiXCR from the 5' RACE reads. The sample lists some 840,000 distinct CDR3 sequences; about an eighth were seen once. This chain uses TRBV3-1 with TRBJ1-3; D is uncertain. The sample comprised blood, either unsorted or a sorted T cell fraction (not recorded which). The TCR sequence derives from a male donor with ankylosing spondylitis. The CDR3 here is CASSQRDSSGNTIYF. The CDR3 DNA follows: TGTGCCAGCAGCCAACGGGATAGCTCTGGAAACACCATATATTTT.